This is a list of T cell receptor beta chains from one sample in a study of neurological immune-mediated disorders. TCRdb processed the 5' RACE reads anew with MiXCR; each CDR3 protein has one entry. The table has under 70,000 distinct CDR3 sequences, 20% to 30% seen once. Sample: PBMCs. These receptors were collected from a man in his 60s with HTLV-1-associated myelopathy (HAM/TSP). Each CDR3 is given without its conserved first and last residue. Fields, in order: J gene, V gene, CDR3 protein.

J gene: TRBJ2-3
V gene: TRBV29-1
CDR3 protein: SVDGTAGHTDTQY

J gene: TRBJ2-2
V gene: TRBV5-1
CDR3 protein: ASSLDSGRAVGELF

J gene: TRBJ1-2
V gene: TRBV4-2
CDR3 protein: ASSQDGTGYGYT

J gene: TRBJ2-5
V gene: TRBV5-1
CDR3 protein: ASCFGTSGPHETQY

J gene: TRBJ2-5
V gene: TRBV13
CDR3 protein: ASSHGLAGERETQY

J gene: TRBJ2-5
V gene: TRBV12-3/TRBV12-4
CDR3 protein: ASSFAGKETQY

J gene: TRBJ1-6
V gene: TRBV7-8
CDR3 protein: ASSSDRGNSPLH

J gene: TRBJ2-4
V gene: TRBV20-1
CDR3 protein: SANRDGGGKNIQY

J gene: TRBJ2-7
V gene: TRBV20-1
CDR3 protein: SAREMGLAASYEQY

J gene: TRBJ2-1
V gene: TRBV20-1
CDR3 protein: SARAGQNNEQF

J gene: TRBJ2-5
V gene: TRBV5-1
CDR3 protein: ASSFQGTGQPGETQY

J gene: TRBJ1-5
V gene: TRBV27
CDR3 protein: ASMVEQGRQPQH

J gene: TRBJ2-7
V gene: TRBV5-1
CDR3 protein: ASSLGTSGAAYEQY

J gene: TRBJ1-2
V gene: TRBV3-1
CDR3 protein: AGSRGSYGYT

J gene: TRBJ2-1
V gene: TRBV2
CDR3 protein: ASSEGQSNRNDEQF

J gene: TRBJ1-1
V gene: TRBV7-2
CDR3 protein: ASSLEKRLNTEAF

J gene: TRBJ2-2
V gene: TRBV20-1
CDR3 protein: SARDLGLAHTRELF

J gene: TRBJ2-5
V gene: TRBV5-1
CDR3 protein: ASSSGLAQETQY

J gene: TRBJ1-3
V gene: TRBV6-5
CDR3 protein: ASSSGGSGNTIY

J gene: TRBJ1-5
V gene: TRBV5-1
CDR3 protein: ASSLDGITNQPQH

J gene: TRBJ1-5
V gene: TRBV28
CDR3 protein: ASSRRGAGDQPQH

J gene: TRBJ2-2
V gene: TRBV18
CDR3 protein: ASSPTTTTGELF

J gene: TRBJ2-2
V gene: TRBV3-1
CDR3 protein: ASSWGQVNTGELF

J gene: TRBJ2-7
V gene: TRBV7-2
CDR3 protein: ASSERTGEEYEQY

J gene: TRBJ1-2
V gene: TRBV28
CDR3 protein: ASSPPGGLRDGYT

J gene: TRBJ1-5
V gene: TRBV5-3
CDR3 protein: ARSCLWGYCPQH

J gene: TRBJ2-1
V gene: TRBV20-1
CDR3 protein: SARGPRGTSGSYNEQF

J gene: TRBJ2-1
V gene: TRBV14
CDR3 protein: ASRGAGSMDEQF

J gene: TRBJ2-7
V gene: TRBV20-1
CDR3 protein: SAGNHEQY

J gene: TRBJ2-2
V gene: TRBV7-9
CDR3 protein: ASSPKTVNTGELF

J gene: TRBJ2-7
V gene: TRBV20-1
CDR3 protein: SARLAGSYEQY

J gene: TRBJ2-5
V gene: TRBV5-1
CDR3 protein: ASSTWLAGNWGETQY

J gene: TRBJ1-1
V gene: TRBV7-9
CDR3 protein: ASSQGWNTEAF

J gene: TRBJ2-2
V gene: TRBV20-1
CDR3 protein: SATLAIGELF

J gene: TRBJ2-7
V gene: TRBV3-1
CDR3 protein: ASSRDLYEQY

J gene: TRBJ2-7
V gene: TRBV20-1
CDR3 protein: SASPTSGRGVDYEQY

J gene: TRBJ2-1
V gene: TRBV12-3/TRBV12-4
CDR3 protein: ASSPLAVASGRGQF

J gene: TRBJ2-2
V gene: TRBV15
CDR3 protein: ATSRGAFSTGELF